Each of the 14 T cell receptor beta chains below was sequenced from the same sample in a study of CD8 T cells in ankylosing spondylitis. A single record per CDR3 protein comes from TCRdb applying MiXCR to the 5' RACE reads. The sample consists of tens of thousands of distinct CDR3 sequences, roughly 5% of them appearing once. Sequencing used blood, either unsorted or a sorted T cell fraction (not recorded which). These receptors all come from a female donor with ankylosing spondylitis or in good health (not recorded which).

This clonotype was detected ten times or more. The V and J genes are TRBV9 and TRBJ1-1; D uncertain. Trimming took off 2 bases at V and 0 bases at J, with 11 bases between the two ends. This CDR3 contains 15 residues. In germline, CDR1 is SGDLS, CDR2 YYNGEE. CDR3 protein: CASSVSAAMNTEAFF. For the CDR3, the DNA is TGTGCCAGCAGCGTGTCAGCAGCTATGAACACTGAAGCTTTCTTT.

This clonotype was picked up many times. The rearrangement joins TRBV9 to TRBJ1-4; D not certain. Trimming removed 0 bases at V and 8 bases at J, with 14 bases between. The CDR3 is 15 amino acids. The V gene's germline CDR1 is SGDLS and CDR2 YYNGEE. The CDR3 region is CASSVGYAGDEKLFF. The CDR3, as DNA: TGTGCCAGCAGCGTAGGGTACGCCGGAGACGAAAAACTGTTTTTT.

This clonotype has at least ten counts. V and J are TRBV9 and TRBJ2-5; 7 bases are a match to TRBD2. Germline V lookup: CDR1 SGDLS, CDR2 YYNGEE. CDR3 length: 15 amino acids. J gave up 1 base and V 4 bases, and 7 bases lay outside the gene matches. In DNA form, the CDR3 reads TGTGCCAGCAGCTCCTCGACGGGGGGCCAAGAGACCCAGTACTTC. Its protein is CASSSSTGGQETQYF.

CDR3 sequence (DNA): TGTGCCAGCAGCGTATCGGGACAGGGAAGCACAGATACGCAGTATTTT. This encodes CASSVSGQGSTDTQYF. V usage is TRBV9 and J usage is TRBJ2-3; 9 bases are shared with TRBD1. This CDR3 has 16 amino acids. Trimming cost V 1 base and J 0 bases; bases outside gene matches: 3. The germline V gene has CDR1 SGDLS and CDR2 YYNGEE.

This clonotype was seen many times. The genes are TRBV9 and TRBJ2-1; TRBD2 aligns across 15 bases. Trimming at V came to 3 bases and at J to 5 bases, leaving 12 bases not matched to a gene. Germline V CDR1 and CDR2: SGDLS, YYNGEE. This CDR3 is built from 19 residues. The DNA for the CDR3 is TGTGCCAGCAGCGCACTGACCTGGGGACTAGCGGGGGGTAACAATGAGCAGTTCTTC. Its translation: CASSALTWGLAGGNNEQFF.

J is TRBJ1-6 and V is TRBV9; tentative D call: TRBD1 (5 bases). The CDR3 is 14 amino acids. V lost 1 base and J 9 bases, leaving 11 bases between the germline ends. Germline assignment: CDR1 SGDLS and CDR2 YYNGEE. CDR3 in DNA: TGTGCCAGCAGCGTAAGGGACGGCGGTTCACCCCTCCACTTT. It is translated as CASSVRDGGSPLHF.

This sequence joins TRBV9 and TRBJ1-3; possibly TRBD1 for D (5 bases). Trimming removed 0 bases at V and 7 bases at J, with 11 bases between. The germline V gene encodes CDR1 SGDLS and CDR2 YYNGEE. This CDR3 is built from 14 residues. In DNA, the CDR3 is TGTGCCAGCAGCGTAGGGAGGGAGGGGAACACCATATATTTT. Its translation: CASSVGREGNTIYF.

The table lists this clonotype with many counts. CDR3 coding DNA: TGTGCCAGCAGCGCGGCGACAGGGACCGGGGAGCTGTTTTTT. Translated, it gives CASSAATGTGELFF. V and J are TRBV9 and TRBJ2-2, with 7 bases fitting TRBD1. V lost 3 bases to trimming and J lost 5 bases; unmatched junction nucleotides: 4. The germline V gene encodes CDR1 SGDLS and CDR2 YYNGEE. The length of the CDR3 is 14 residues.

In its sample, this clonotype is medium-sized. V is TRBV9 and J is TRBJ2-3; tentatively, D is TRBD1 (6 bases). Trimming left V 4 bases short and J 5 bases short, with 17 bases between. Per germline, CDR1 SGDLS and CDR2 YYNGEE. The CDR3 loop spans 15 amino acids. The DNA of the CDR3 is TGTGCCAGCAGCTCCCTCGTAACAGGGAGAGATACGCAGTATTTT. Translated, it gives CASSSLVTGRDTQYF.

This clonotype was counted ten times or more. The chain's CDR3 is CASSVGRTGRNTEAFF. The CDR3 DNA reads TGTGCCAGCAGCGTGGGAAGGACAGGGAGGAACACTGAAGCTTTCTTT. This chain links TRBV9 with TRBJ1-1, with 8 positions matching TRBD1. The CDR3 totals 16 residues. CDR1 is SGDLS, CDR2 YYNGEE, per germline. V dropped 2 bases and J dropped 1; count of bases not matched to a gene: 7.

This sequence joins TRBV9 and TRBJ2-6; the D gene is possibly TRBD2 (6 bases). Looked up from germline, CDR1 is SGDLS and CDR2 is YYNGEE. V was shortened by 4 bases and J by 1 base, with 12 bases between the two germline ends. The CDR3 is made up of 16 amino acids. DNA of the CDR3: TGTGCCAGCAGCCGACCTGGGACTTCTGGGGCCAACGTCCTGACTTTC. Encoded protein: CASSRPGTSGANVLTF.

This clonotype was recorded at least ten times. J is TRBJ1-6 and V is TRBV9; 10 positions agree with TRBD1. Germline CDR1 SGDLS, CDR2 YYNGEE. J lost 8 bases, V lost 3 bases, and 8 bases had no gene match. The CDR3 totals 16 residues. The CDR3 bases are TGTGCCAGCAGCGCTGACAGGGGGCCCTCATATTCACCCCTCCACTTT. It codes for CASSADRGPSYSPLHF.

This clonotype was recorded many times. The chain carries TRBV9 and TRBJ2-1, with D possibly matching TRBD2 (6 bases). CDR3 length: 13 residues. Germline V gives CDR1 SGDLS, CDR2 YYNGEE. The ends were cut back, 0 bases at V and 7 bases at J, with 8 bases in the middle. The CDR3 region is CASSVVSGNEQFF. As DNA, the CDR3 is TGTGCCAGCAGCGTAGTTAGCGGAAATGAGCAGTTCTTC.

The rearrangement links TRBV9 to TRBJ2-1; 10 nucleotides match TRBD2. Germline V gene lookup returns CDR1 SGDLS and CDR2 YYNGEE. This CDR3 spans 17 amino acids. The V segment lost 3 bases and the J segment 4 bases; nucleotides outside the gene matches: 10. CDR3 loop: CASSAKSGTSEYNEQFF. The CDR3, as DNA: TGTGCCAGCAGCGCGAAGTCTGGGACTAGCGAATACAATGAGCAGTTCTTC. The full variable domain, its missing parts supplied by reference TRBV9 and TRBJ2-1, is DSGVTQTPKHLITATGQRVTLRCSPRSGDLSVYWYQQSLDQGLQFLIQYYNGEERAKGNILERFSAQQFPDLHSELNLSSLELGDSALYFCASSAKSGTSEYNEQFFGPGTRLTVL.